This T cell receptor (beta chain) was documented in a study of shared clonotypes between healthy human individuals. Study-level findings and limits: Non-shared clonotypes showed lower generation probabilities than clonotypes common to all four donors. Some naive CD4 clonotypes, roughly 4.5%, turned up in common across a few donors. The small donor group covered limited genetic and exposure diversity.

Using immunoSEQ multiplex PCR, the repertoire was profiled, and TCRdb retains in-frame clones only, with some absent. Among over 2 million clones, 80% to 95% were seen once, and the ten largest hold around 0.35%. The J segment lost 1 base and the V segment lost 5 bases, leaving 2 bases of the junction unmatched. CDR1 is MNHEY, CDR2 SMNVEV, per germline (reference sequence). The CDR3 spans 14 residues. Comments on this clone: Its antigen is not identified.

The sequence derives from a young man in good health. Some clones in this sample may be carry-over from other donors' samples. Sequencing was carried out using naive CD4+ T cells from PBMCs. The subset here: CD45RA+ positively selected. This sequence joins TRBV27 and TRBJ1-1, with 9 bases matching TRBD1. CDR3 residues: CASSTDRGNTEAFF. The CDR3 DNA sequence: TGTGCCAGCAGTACGGACAGGGGGAACACTGAAGCTTTCTTT.